This T cell receptor beta chain was recorded in a study of control samples from healthy donors and cancer patients. The assay was immunoSEQ multiplex PCR, and TCRdb's table has in-frame clones only and misses some. The data hold about 150,000 clones, with more than 85% observed a single time. V was pared by 4 bases and J by 6 bases, with 11 bases between. The length of the CDR3 is 13 residues. CDR1 is SGDLS, CDR2 YYNGEE, per germline. Input material: blood. The receptor's source is a woman between 40 and 50 years old in good health. The chain uses TRBV9 and TRBJ1-5, with unresolved D. The CDR3 DNA is TGTGCCAGCAGCCAAAGTCCGGGTCAGCCCCAGCATTTT. This translates into CASSQSPGQPQHF.